These 22 T cell receptor beta chains originate from one sample sequenced in a study of T cell responses to AZD1222 COVID-19 vaccine. Produced via immunoSEQ multiplex PCR; TCRdb's table is partial and in-frame only. The sample shows some 100,000 clones, about nine tenths of them seen only once. The input for sequencing was peripheral blood, taken on day 0 of AZD1222 vaccination. Source of these receptors: an adult in good health.

This chain uses TRBV6-1 with TRBJ1-5; the D is unclear. V was trimmed by 3 bases and J by 0 bases, leaving 12 bases between them. From germline, CDR1 is MNHNS and CDR2 SASEGT. The CDR3 has 16 amino acids. The CDR3 coding sequence is TGTGCCAGCAGTGAGGGCCGGCGATATAGCAATCAGCCCCAGCATTTT. As protein: CASSEGRRYSNQPQHF.

The chain employs TRBV6-4 and TRBJ1-5; possibly TRBD1 for D (6 bases). V lost 2 bases and J lost 1, with 15 bases in between. The CDR3 runs 17 residues. Germline-derived CDR1 and CDR2 are MRHNA and SNTAGT. The DNA of the CDR3 is TGTGCCAGCAGTGACGTTCAAGGGGGATCCAGCAATCAGCCCCAGCATTTT. Residues: CASSDVQGGSSNQPQHF.

This chain uses TRBV12-3 or TRBV12-4 with TRBJ1-2; D is uncertain. The V and J ends lost 5 bases and 2 bases respectively, with 9 bases between them. The CDR3 spans 13 residues. CDR3 sequence reads: CASSLTANYGYTF. In DNA, the CDR3 is TGTGCCAGCAGTCTAACAGCAAACTATGGCTACACCTTC.

This clone was observed a single time. This chain joins TRBV19 and TRBJ2-2; 7 bases agree with TRBD1. The CDR3 loop spans 14 amino acids. J gave up 1 base and V 10 bases, and 6 bases lay outside the gene matches. Per the germline V gene, CDR1 is LNHDA and CDR2 is SQIVND (reference sequence). This CDR3 reads CATRGQLNTGELFF. CDR3 DNA sequence: TGTGCCACCAGGGGACAGTTGAACACCGGGGAGCTGTTTTTT.

The chain is built from TRBV2 and TRBJ1-2; D may be TRBD1 (6 bases). V was clipped by 7 bases and J by 2 bases, with 11 bases between them. Looked up from germline, CDR1 is SNHLY and CDR2 is FYNNEI. This CDR3 is built from 13 residues. The CDR3 DNA reads as TGTGCCAGCACCCGGGACAAGAACTATGGCTACACCTTC. Translation gives CASTRDKNYGYTF.

V is TRBV5-1 and J is TRBJ1-1; no clear D gene. The CDR3 is made up of 13 amino acids. V lost 3 bases and J lost 1, with 7 bases in between. CDR1 is SGHRS, CDR2 YFSETQ, per germline. CDR3 in amino acids: CASSSGWNTEAFF. The CDR3 nucleotides are TGCGCCAGCAGCTCCGGATGGAACACTGAAGCTTTCTTT. Drawing the rest from reference TRBV5-1 and TRBJ1-1, the complete variable domain is KAGVTQTPRYLIKTRGQQVTLSCSPISGHRSVSWYQQTPGQGLQFLFEYFSETQRNKGNFPGRFSGRQFSNSRSEMNVSTLELGDSALYLCASSSGWNTEAFFGQGTRLTVV.

The chain is built from TRBV4-1 and TRBJ2-7, with TRBD2 matching 12 bases. Germline values: CDR1 MGHRA, CDR2 YSYEKL. This CDR3 has 19 residues. Unmatched junction bases numbered 16, after V lost 0 bases and J lost 7 bases. The DNA of the CDR3 is TGCGCCAGCAGCCAAGACACAAGTTCCGGGACTAGCGGGCACAAGGAGCAGTACTTC. This encodes CASSQDTSSGTSGHKEQYF.

The DNA of the CDR3 is TGTGCCAGCAGTTTAACAGGGACCGAAAGTTTATATGGCTACACCTTC. Translating gives CASSLTGTESLYGYTF. The V call is TRBV28, the J call TRBJ1-2; the D gene is possibly TRBD1 (6 bases). This CDR3 has 16 residues. Trimming took off 2 bases at V and 5 bases at J, with 18 bases between the two ends. The V gene's germline CDR1 is MDHEN and CDR2 SYDVKM.

The chain is built from TRBV5-6 and TRBJ1-1, with D perhaps TRBD1 (5 bases). This CDR3 comprises 14 residues. V dropped 4 bases and J dropped 4 bases, with 14 bases sitting between them. Germline V CDR1 and CDR2: SGHDT, YYEEEE. This CDR3 is CASSAGYGSTEAFF. CDR3 coding DNA: TGTGCCAGCAGCGCAGGGTATGGGAGCACTGAAGCTTTCTTT.

V usage is TRBV7-9 and J usage is TRBJ2-7, with D perhaps matching TRBD2 (6 bases). The V gene lost 8 bases and the J gene lost 5 bases, with 19 bases spanning the gap. This CDR3 contains 14 residues. CDR1 and CDR2 (germline): SEHNR, FQNEAQ (reference sequence). The CDR3 region has the DNA TGTGCCAGCTCGGCGGGTGGAGGGTCGGACGAGCAGTACTTC. Translated, it gives CASSAGGGSDEQYF.

The rearrangement uses TRBV27 and TRBJ1-2; the D gene is possibly TRBD1 (6 bases). Trimming took 5 bases from V and 7 from J, leaving 20 bases between them. The V gene's germline CDR1 is MNHEY and CDR2 SMNVEV (reference sequence). The CDR3 loop spans 15 amino acids. CDR3 amino acids: CASSHFGGSRSGYTF. Here the CDR3 DNA reads TGTGCCAGCAGTCATTTCGGGGGCAGTAGGTCTGGCTACACCTTC.

The chain combines TRBV6-1 with TRBJ2-7; 9 bases line up with TRBD1. Germline V lookup: CDR1 MNHNS, CDR2 SASEGT. V trimming: 2 bases; J trimming: 7 bases; junction bases outside the gene matches: 12. This CDR3 spans 16 amino acids. The CDR3 DNA reads as TGTGCCAGCAGTGAATTGCCGGGACAGGGTCTGGGAGAGCAGTACTTC. Protein sequence: CASSELPGQGLGEQYF.

The gene calls are TRBV27 and TRBJ1-3, with 9 bases identical to TRBD1. This CDR3 region has 15 residues. After removal of 6 bases from V and 4 bases from J, the junction contained 7 bases not matched to a gene. Germline values: CDR1 MNHEY, CDR2 SMNVEV (reference sequence). The CDR3 DNA reads TGTGCCAGCAGGGGCGGGACAGGGAAAGGAAACACCATATATTTT. Protein: CASRGGTGKGNTIYF.

This chain uses TRBV11-1 with TRBJ2-1; no firm D call. Deletions cut 3 bases from V and 2 bases from J, with 5 bases between. The germline V gene encodes CDR1 SGHAT and CDR2 FQDESV (reference sequence). This CDR3 comprises 13 residues. This CDR3 is CASSFGTYNEQFF. Here the CDR3 DNA reads TGTGCCAGCAGCTTCGGTACCTACAATGAGCAGTTCTTC.

V and J are TRBV28 and TRBJ1-2, with no clear D. The V and J ends lost 6 bases and 4 bases respectively, with 15 bases between them. The CDR3 consists of 14 residues. The V gene's germline CDR1 is MDHEN and CDR2 SYDVKM. CDR3 sequence reads: CASRGGFASYGYTF. In DNA form, the CDR3 reads TGTGCCAGCAGGGGAGGGTTTGCCTCCTATGGCTACACCTTC.

This clone was recorded only once. The rearrangement links TRBV19 to TRBJ1-1; TRBD1 is a possible D gene (5 bases). Per germline, CDR1 LNHDA and CDR2 SQIVND (reference sequence). The CDR3 runs to 15 residues. Trimming stripped 3 bases from V and 2 bases from J, with 13 bases between. Here the CDR3 reads CASSIRTGTNTEAFF. The CDR3 DNA reads TGTGCCAGTAGTATTCGAACTGGGACTAACACTGAAGCTTTCTTT.

The gene calls are TRBV5-8 and TRBJ2-1; 8 nucleotides match TRBD2. Trimming at V came to 4 bases and at J to 3 bases, leaving 6 bases not matched to a gene. Germline V gives CDR1 SGHTS, CDR2 YDEGEE. This CDR3 comprises 15 residues. This CDR3 reads CASSPGTRGYNEQFF. The CDR3 region has the DNA TGTGCCAGCAGCCCCGGGACTAGGGGCTACAATGAGCAGTTCTTC.

This chain links TRBV7-6 with TRBJ2-1, with D possibly being TRBD1 (5 bases). In germline, CDR1 is SGHVS, CDR2 FNYEAQ. The CDR3 loop spans 15 amino acids. Trimming removed 5 bases from V and 6 bases from J, with 17 bases in between. The CDR3 coding sequence is TGTGCCAGCAGCCCCTTCGTCCCAGGGTCCAATGAGCAGTTCTTC. Protein product: CASSPFVPGSNEQFF.

The rearrangement uses TRBV6-5 and TRBJ1-2; D is unresolved. Germline V lookup: CDR1 MNHEY, CDR2 SVGAGI. The length of the CDR3 is 15 residues. Trimming stripped 4 bases from V and 4 bases from J, with 16 bases between. The CDR3: CASSSTRYGVYGYTF. The DNA of the CDR3 is TGTGCCAGCAGTTCGACTCGATATGGGGTCTATGGCTACACCTTC.

V is TRBV3-1 (or the pseudogene TRBV3-2) and J is TRBJ2-2; D is unresolved. V was clipped by 2 bases and J by 6 bases, with 7 bases between them. The CDR3 covers 13 residues. Germline CDR1 is LGHDT and CDR2 is YNNKEL (reference sequence). CDR3 loop: CASSQLGAGELFF. In DNA form, the CDR3 reads TGTGCCAGCAGCCAACTTGGGGCCGGGGAGCTGTTTTTT.

The rearrangement joins TRBV5-4 to TRBJ2-3; 7 nucleotides match TRBD2. Germline V gives CDR1 SGHNT, CDR2 YYREEE (reference sequence). The CDR3 runs 15 residues. Unmatched junction bases numbered 7, after V lost 4 bases and J lost 2 bases. The DNA of the CDR3 is TGTGCCAGCAGCCTGCCTAGCGGTACCACAGATACGCAGTATTTT. Its translation: CASSLPSGTTDTQYF.

This chain links TRBV5-1 with TRBJ2-3; 10 nucleotides agree with TRBD2. The CDR3 length is 16 residues. With V trimmed by 0 bases and J by 6 bases, 7 bases remained unmatched. Germline V lookup: CDR1 SGHRS, CDR2 YFSETQ. CDR3 sequence: CASSLEVAGGADTQYF. In DNA form, the CDR3 reads TGCGCCAGCAGCTTGGAGGTAGCGGGAGGCGCCGATACGCAGTATTTT.